The 27 T cell receptor beta chains below were found in one sample sequenced in a study of T cell responses to AZD1222 COVID-19 vaccine. Only in-frame clones appear in the TCRdb table, and some are missing; sequencing was by immunoSEQ multiplex PCR. The repertoire holds nearly 90,000 clones, with 89% as singletons. The sequencing here drew on peripheral blood, taken 28 days after the second AZD1222 dose. Receptor source: an adult who received the AZD1222 COVID-19 vaccine.

The chain employs TRBV9 and TRBJ2-3; 10 nucleotides match TRBD2. J gave up 5 bases and V 2 bases, and 8 bases lay outside the gene matches. Germline loops: CDR1 SGDLS, CDR2 YYNGEE. The CDR3 covers 16 residues. The DNA of the CDR3 is TGTGCCAGCAGCGTCCTAGCGGGGGAATGGGTAGATACGCAGTATTTT. Its protein is CASSVLAGEWVDTQYF.

The V call is TRBV10-2, the J call TRBJ2-7; 11 nucleotides agree with TRBD2. V gave up 6 bases and J gave up 6 bases; unmatched junction bases: 1. The CDR3 is made up of 12 amino acids. Looked up from germline, CDR1 is WSHSY and CDR2 is SAAADI. In DNA form, the CDR3 reads TGCGCCAGCAGGACTAGCGGGGCCGAGCAGTACTTC. The encoded protein is CASRTSGAEQYF.

J is TRBJ2-7 and V is TRBV11-2; TRBD2 might be the D (5 bases). Deletions cut 3 bases from V and 7 bases from J, with 10 bases between. Germline V gene sequence: CDR1 SGHAT, CDR2 FQNNGV. CDR3 length equals 12 residues. In DNA form, the CDR3 reads TGTGCCAGCAGCTTGGATAGCGCAGAGCAGTACTTC. It encodes CASSLDSAEQYF.

This clone came up once. V usage is TRBV7-3 and J usage is TRBJ2-7; D perhaps matches TRBD1 (6 bases). The CDR3 spans 16 residues. Germline lookup yields CDR1 SGHTA and CDR2 FQGTGA. V dropped 1 base and J dropped 1 base, with 14 bases sitting between them. The CDR3 loop is CASSLKGTRLSYEQYF. The CDR3 coding sequence is TGTGCCAGCAGCTTAAAGGGGACAAGGCTTTCCTACGAGCAGTACTTC.

The rearrangement links TRBV27 to TRBJ1-2; TRBD1 is a possible D gene (6 bases). The CDR3 runs 14 residues. The V end was cut by 3 bases, the J end by 4 bases, with 12 bases between. Germline CDR1 reads MNHEY; CDR2 reads SMNVEV (reference sequence). The CDR3 DNA reads TGTGCCAGCAGTTTCCTACAGGGAGGCTATGGCTACACCTTC. It encodes CASSFLQGGYGYTF.

V and J are TRBV5-4 and TRBJ1-2; TRBD1 matches 7 bases. In germline, CDR1 is SGHNT, CDR2 YYREEE (reference sequence). J was trimmed by 5 bases and V by 2 bases; bases with no gene match: 3. The CDR3 runs to 13 residues. The CDR3 region is CASSFQGEYGYTF. In DNA, the CDR3 is TGTGCCAGCAGCTTTCAGGGGGAATATGGCTACACCTTC.

V and J are TRBV18 and TRBJ1-1; D ambiguous. With 6 bases removed from V and 7 bases from J, the gap between germline ends came to 15 bases. CDR3 size: 13 residues. Germline V lookup: CDR1 KGHSH, CDR2 LQKENI. Here the CDR3 reads CASSLDARIEAFF. CDR3 coding DNA: TGTGCCAGCTCGTTGGACGCCAGGATTGAAGCTTTCTTT. Together with reference TRBV18 and TRBJ1-1, the CDR3 gives the full variable domain: NAGVMQNPRHLVRRRGQEARLRCSPMKGHSHVYWYRQLPEEGLKFMVYLQKENIIDESGMPKERFSAEFPKEGPSILRIQQVVRGDSAAYFCASSLDARIEAFFGQGTRLTVV.

The rearrangement links TRBV2 to TRBJ1-2; the D gene is possibly TRBD1 (6 bases). Deletions cut 6 bases from V and 6 bases from J, with 11 bases between. CDR1 and CDR2 (germline): SNHLY, FYNNEI. The CDR3 has 12 amino acids. CDR3 residues: CASSQGSHGYTF. The DNA of the CDR3 is TGTGCCAGCAGCCAGGGGTCCCATGGCTACACCTTC.

V gene TRBV30 combines with J gene TRBJ1-6; D remains ambiguous. The CDR3 has 15 amino acids. The V and J ends lost 0 bases and 0 bases respectively, with 6 bases between them. Germline V gives CDR1 GTSNPN, CDR2 SVGIG (reference sequence). CDR3 DNA sequence: TGTGCCTGGAGTGTTATTAGCTCCTATAATTCACCCCTCCACTTT. This codes for CAWSVISSYNSPLHF. The full variable domain, completed using reference TRBV30 and TRBJ1-6, is SQTIHQWPATLVQPVGSPLSLECTVEGTSNPNLYWYRQAAGRGLQLLFYSVGIGQISSEVPQNLSASRPQDRQFILSSKKLLLSDSGFYLCAWSVISSYNSPLHFGNGTRLTVT.

This clone was seen only a few times. The rearrangement links TRBV6-4 to TRBJ1-1, with a possible D match to TRBD1 (5 bases). CDR1 and CDR2 (germline): MRHNA, SNTAGT. Trimming removed 3 bases from V and 4 bases from J, with 15 bases in between. The CDR3 contains 15 residues. The DNA for the CDR3 is TGTGCCAGCAGTGATAATCCGGAGGGGAGCACTGAAGCTTTCTTT. Translation: CASSDNPEGSTEAFF.

V and J are TRBV4-2 and TRBJ1-2, with no clear D. The CDR3 runs 13 residues. The germline CDR1 and CDR2 sequences are LGHNA and YNFKEQ. Between the trimmed V and J ends, which lost 4 bases and 3 bases, there was a span of 9 bases. The CDR3 here is CASSPGEDYGYTF. The CDR3 DNA is TGTGCCAGCAGCCCCGGCGAGGACTATGGCTACACCTTC.

For this clone: Other DNA sequences of this sample code for an identical CDR3. The rearrangement uses TRBV5-1 and TRBJ1-5, with 10 bases fitting TRBD1. This CDR3 has 14 residues. Looked up from germline, CDR1 is SGHRS and CDR2 is YFSETQ. V lost 4 bases and J lost 4; bases outside the gene matches: 2. The CDR3 DNA reads as TGCGCCAGCAGCCCGGGACAGGGGAATCAGCCCCAGCATTTT. Encoded protein: CASSPGQGNQPQHF. The variable domain in full, with the rest retrieved from reference TRBV5-1 and TRBJ1-5, is KAGVTQTPRYLIKTRGQQVTLSCSPISGHRSVSWYQQTPGQGLQFLFEYFSETQRNKGNFPGRFSGRQFSNSRSEMNVSTLELGDSALYLCASSPGQGNQPQHFGDGTRLSIL.

The table lists this clone with a count of one. The rearrangement uses TRBV7-2 and TRBJ1-1; unclear D gene. The CDR3 is 15 residues long. V gave up 0 bases and J gave up 9 bases, with 17 bases separating them. Germline values: CDR1 SGHTA, CDR2 FQGNSA. Here the CDR3 reads CASSLAIGVGPQAFF. CDR3 coding DNA: TGTGCCAGCAGCTTAGCGATTGGGGTCGGACCGCAAGCTTTCTTT.

DNA for the CDR3: TGTGCCAGCAGTTATGACCCTTTGGGGGCGTTTGGCTACACCTTC. Protein: CASSYDPLGAFGYTF. This chain connects TRBV27 to TRBJ1-2, with D perhaps TRBD1 (6 bases). Trimming took off 4 bases at V and 7 bases at J, with 19 bases between the two ends. Germline CDR1 and CDR2: MNHEY and SMNVEV (reference sequence). The CDR3 runs 15 residues.

This clone was counted once. The gene calls are TRBV6-5 and TRBJ1-1, with a tentative D call TRBD1 (6 bases). Germline CDR1 and CDR2: MNHEY and SVGAGI. This CDR3 is built from 13 residues. V lost 4 bases and J lost 5, with 11 bases in between. DNA of the CDR3: TGTGCCAGCAGTTCCCTCGACAGGACTGAAGCTTTCTTT. Protein sequence: CASSSLDRTEAFF.

This clone was seen a few times. The V and J genes are TRBV25-1 and TRBJ1-3; D is unclear. The CDR3 consists of 15 residues. Trimming took 4 bases from V and 4 from J, leaving 14 bases between them. Looked up from germline, CDR1 is MGHDK and CDR2 is SYGVNS. DNA of the CDR3: TGTGCCAGCAGTGTCGTGCGGCAGTCAGGAAACACCATATATTTT. Protein sequence: CASSVVRQSGNTIYF.

The rearrangement links TRBV27 to TRBJ1-1; D is ambiguous. Trimming cost V 2 bases and J 0 bases, with 7 bases left between them. The germline gives CDR1 MNHEY, CDR2 SMNVEV (reference sequence). This CDR3 region has 14 residues. CDR3 DNA: TGTGCCAGCAGTTTACACGGGGTGAACACTGAAGCTTTCTTT. Protein: CASSLHGVNTEAFF.

The rearrangement links TRBV4-1 to TRBJ2-3, with TRBD2 matching 9 bases. The CDR3 spans 15 residues. The V gene end was trimmed by 3 bases and the J gene end by 6 bases; junction bases not matched to a gene: 7. Per germline, CDR1 MGHRA and CDR2 YSYEKL. This CDR3 is CASSQAAGLADTQYF. Written as DNA, the CDR3 is TGCGCCAGCAGCCAGGCCGCCGGACTAGCGGATACGCAGTATTTT.

V and J are TRBV11-3 and TRBJ2-2; D uncertain. CDR3 length equals 15 residues. The germline V gene has CDR1 SGHNT and CDR2 YENEEA. The V gene lost 3 bases and the J gene lost 2 bases, with 10 bases spanning the gap. In DNA form, the CDR3 reads TGTGCCAGCAGCTTGTGGGCAGGCAACACCGGGGAGCTGTTTTTT. Its protein is CASSLWAGNTGELFF.

V and J are TRBV9 and TRBJ1-2; 7 positions match TRBD1. This CDR3 is built from 15 residues. V was pared by 3 bases and J by 4 bases, with 9 bases of the junction left unmatched. CDR1 is SGDLS and CDR2 is YYNGEE in the germline V gene. DNA of the CDR3: TGTGCCAGCAGCGCAGAACAGGGGATTGGCTATGGCTACACCTTC. Translated: CASSAEQGIGYGYTF.

V gene TRBV11-3 combines with J gene TRBJ2-1; D uncertain. V was shortened by 5 bases and J by 6 bases, with 14 bases between the two germline ends. This CDR3 is 14 amino acids long. Germline V gene sequence: CDR1 SGHNT, CDR2 YENEEA. CDR3 nucleotides: TGTGCCAGCAGCCCGTTCGGGTCCATCAATGAGCAGTTCTTC. Translated, it gives CASSPFGSINEQFF. The entire variable domain, with the rest obtained from reference TRBV11-3 and TRBJ2-1, is as follows: EAGVVQSPRYKIIEKKQPVAFWCNPISGHNTLYWYLQNLGQGPELLIRYENEEAVDDSQLPKDRFSAERLKGVDSTLKIQPAELGDSAVYLCASSPFGSINEQFFGPGTRLTVL.

This clone is a singleton in its sample. The J gene is TRBJ2-3, the V gene TRBV7-2; 7 bases are a match to TRBD1. The V and J ends lost 5 bases and 4 bases, in that order; junction bases with no gene match: 6. The CDR3 extends over 14 amino acids. CDR1 and CDR2 from the germline V gene are SGHTA and FQGNSA. CDR3: CASSRRQGPDTQYF. In nucleotides, the CDR3 is TGTGCCAGCAGCCGTAGACAGGGTCCAGATACGCAGTATTTT.

The chain couples TRBV28 to TRBJ2-7; 10 nucleotides line up with TRBD1. The CDR3 loop spans 14 amino acids. Germline assignment: CDR1 MDHEN and CDR2 SYDVKM. Germline trimming cut 8 bases from V and 6 bases from J; bases unmatched to any gene: 10. CDR3 residues: CASGYGTGVSEQYF. CDR3 coding DNA: TGTGCCAGCGGCTACGGGACAGGGGTTTCCGAGCAGTACTTC. Combining the CDR3 with reference TRBV28 and TRBJ2-7 gives the whole variable domain DVKVTQSSRYLVKRTGEKVFLECVQDMDHENMFWYRQDPGLGLRLIYFSYDVKMKEKGDIPEGYSVSREKKERFSLILESASTNQTSMYLCASGYGTGVSEQYFGPGTRLTVT.

V gene TRBV19 combines with J gene TRBJ2-1, with 7 bases identical to TRBD2. The V segment lost 6 bases and the J segment 4 bases; nucleotides outside the gene matches: 9. This CDR3 comprises 15 residues. The V gene's germline CDR1 is LNHDA and CDR2 SQIVND (reference sequence). CDR3 coding DNA: TGTGCCAGTAGCGTAGGCGGGGGTTTTTACAATGAGCAGTTCTTC. Translation: CASSVGGGFYNEQFF.

J is TRBJ1-6 and V is TRBV24-1, with D possibly matching TRBD1 (6 bases). CDR1 and CDR2 from the germline V gene are KGHDR and SFDVKD. CDR3 length: 13 residues. V lost 8 bases to trimming and J lost 10 bases, with 14 bases between them. The CDR3 DNA is TGTGCCACCAACGAGGGGGTCGGGTCACCCCTCCACTTT. Encoded protein: CATNEGVGSPLHF.

The chain carries TRBV21-1 and TRBJ2-1; the table's D call, TRBD1, was not checked against the DNA. TRBV21-1 counts as a pseudogene. The CDR3 contains 22 residues. CDR3 nucleotide sequence: TGTGCCAGCAGCAAAGGAATTCGGACAGGTAAATTCGAAAGGATGTCCTACAATGAGCAGTTCTTC. Its protein product is CASSKGIRTGKFERMSYNEQFF.

The chain joins TRBV12-5 to TRBJ1-4; D is unresolved. The CDR3 sequence is 13 residues long. The V gene's germline CDR1 is LGHNT and CDR2 FRNRAP. The ends were cut back, 6 bases at V and 7 bases at J, with 12 bases in the middle. The CDR3 protein is CASGQIYSEKLFF. The CDR3 nucleotides are TGTGCTAGTGGGCAAATTTATTCTGAAAAACTGTTTTTT.